Below are 2 T cell receptor beta chains sequenced from a single sample in a study of regulatory dendritic cells for organ transplantation. Here immunoSEQ multiplex PCR was the method, and the copy in TCRdb shows in-frame clones only, minus some. The sample contains about 18,000 clones, around 79% of which appear only once. These receptors are not linked to any known antigen. Sorted T cells were CFSE-labeled and cultured four to five days with allogeneic regulatory or mature dendritic cells at 1:10. Sequenced input: memory CD4+ T cells from blood cultured with regulatory dendritic cells. Subset given: CD45RO+ memory T cells. The origin of the receptors is a human donor in good health.

The rearrangement links TRBV19 to TRBJ1-1, with D maybe TRBD1 (5 bases). The CDR3 spans 16 residues. Trimming cost V 5 bases and J 5 bases, with 21 bases left between them. The germline V gene encodes CDR1 LNHDA and CDR2 SQIVND (reference sequence). The CDR3 DNA follows: TGTGCCAGTAGTCCAAGGGACTCGCAAAAGGGGACTGAAGCTTTCTTT. This translates into CASSPRDSQKGTEAFF.

The rearrangement joins TRBV2 to TRBJ1-2, with a tentative D call TRBD1 (5 bases). The length of the CDR3 is 15 residues. Germline CDR1 SNHLY, CDR2 FYNNEI. V lost 3 bases, J lost 4 bases, and 15 bases lay in between. The CDR3 bases are TGTGCCAGCAGTGACCCAACCGGGACCCTCTATGGCTACACCTTC. It is translated as CASSDPTGTLYGYTF.